This entry lists 31 T cell receptor beta chains sequenced from one sample in a study of shared clonotypes between healthy human individuals. Data came from immunoSEQ multiplex PCR; TCRdb stores just in-frame clones and leaves some out. The sample includes some 2,500,000 clones, around 93% of them seen just once. The sample comprised naive CD4+ T cells from PBMCs. The subset was: CD45RA+ positively selected. The receptors stem from a man aged 18 to 30 in good health. Some clones in this sample may be carry-over from other donors' samples.

This chain connects TRBV6-6 to TRBJ1-1; 8 nucleotides line up with TRBD1. The CDR3 runs to 16 residues. The junction had 11 bases not matched to a gene; V was cut back by 2 bases and J by 6 bases. Germline lookup yields CDR1 MNHNY and CDR2 SVGAGI (reference sequence). The CDR3 DNA follows: TGTGCCAGCAGTTACCGTCAGGGGGCTCTTCGTTCTGAAGCTTTCTTT. This codes for CASSYRQGALRSEAFF.

V and J are TRBV9 and TRBJ2-3; TRBD1 matches 9 bases. CDR1 is SGDLS, CDR2 YYNGEE, per germline. The CDR3 spans 22 residues. The J segment lost 0 bases and the V segment lost 1 base, leaving 21 bases of the junction unmatched. In DNA form, the CDR3 reads TGTGCCAGCAGCGTATACCCTAACTCCGGGACAGGGTACGTGGGTAGCACAGATACGCAGTATTTT. This sequence encodes CASSVYPNSGTGYVGSTDTQYF.

This clone was seen a few times. The chain carries TRBV30 and TRBJ1-4; the D gene is possibly TRBD1 (5 bases). This CDR3 has 12 amino acids. The germline gives CDR1 GTSNPN, CDR2 SVGIG (reference sequence). V lost 3 bases to trimming and J lost 8 bases, with 10 bases between them. The CDR3 region is CAWSQAGEKLFF. The CDR3 coding sequence is TGTGCCTGGAGCCAGGCAGGGGAAAAACTGTTTTTT.

Only one count was recorded for this clone. The J gene is TRBJ1-4, the V gene TRBV5-4; 11 nucleotides match TRBD1. This CDR3 region has 15 residues. Germline trimming cut 4 bases from V and 3 bases from J; bases unmatched to any gene: 2. CDR1 and CDR2 from the germline V gene are SGHNT and YYREEE (reference sequence). This CDR3 reads CASSGGQGANEKLFF. The CDR3 bases are TGTGCCAGCAGCGGGGGACAGGGGGCTAATGAAAAACTGTTTTTT.

The chain links TRBV28 to TRBJ2-5; D might be TRBD2 (5 bases). Trimming took off 4 bases at V and 4 bases at J, with 16 bases between the two ends. There are 15 residues in the CDR3. Germline assignment: CDR1 MDHEN and CDR2 SYDVKM. CDR3 region: CASSSRSGMGETQYF. CDR3 coding DNA: TGTGCCAGCAGTTCGCGGTCCGGGATGGGAGAGACCCAGTACTTC.

This clone was observed a single time. V gene TRBV5-1 combines with J gene TRBJ2-7, with D tentatively TRBD1 or TRBD2 (6 bases each). Trimming removed 4 bases at V and 2 bases at J, with 16 bases between. The CDR3 has 15 amino acids. Germline V gene data show CDR1 as SGHRS and CDR2 as YFSETQ. In nucleotides, the CDR3 is TGCGCCAGCAGCCCGCACAGGGAGGCAACCTACGAGCAGTACTTC. It translates to CASSPHREATYEQYF.

The chain recombines TRBV9 with TRBJ2-7; weak D call: TRBD1 (6 bases). The CDR3 sequence is 13 residues long. CDR1 and CDR2 from the germline V gene are SGDLS and YYNGEE. Deletions cut 4 bases from V and 6 bases from J, with 14 bases between. CDR3 sequence reads: CASSITGIGEQYF. In DNA form, the CDR3 reads TGTGCCAGCAGCATCACAGGGATCGGCGAGCAGTACTTC. Looking up the rest from reference TRBV9 and TRBJ2-7 gives the full variable domain: DSGVTQTPKHLITATGQRVTLRCSPRSGDLSVYWYQQSLDQGLQFLIQYYNGEERAKGNILERFSAQQFPDLHSELNLSSLELGDSALYFCASSITGIGEQYFGPGTRLTVT.

On this clone itself: The sample carries other DNA sequences with the same CDR3. The rearrangement joins TRBV28 to TRBJ2-7, with TRBD2 identical over 10 bases. The CDR3 is made up of 15 amino acids. V was pared by 2 bases and J by 7 bases, with 8 bases of the junction left unmatched. CDR1 is MDHEN, CDR2 SYDVKM, per germline. CDR3 loop: CASSLTLAGVYEQYF. CDR3 bases: TGTGCCAGCAGTTTAACTCTAGCGGGAGTCTATGAGCAGTACTTC.

This chain uses TRBV9 with TRBJ2-1; D remains unclear. The CDR3 is 15 amino acids. CDR1 is SGDLS and CDR2 is YYNGEE in the germline V gene. The V and J ends lost 3 bases and 3 bases respectively, with 13 bases between them. The chain's CDR3 is CASSGRLSGYNEQFF. For the CDR3, the DNA is TGTGCCAGCAGCGGTCGGTTAAGTGGCTACAATGAGCAGTTCTTC.

The V gene is TRBV29-1, the J gene TRBJ1-1; perhaps TRBD1 as D (5 bases). Germline CDR1 SQVTM, CDR2 ANQGSEA. This CDR3 comprises 12 residues. V was trimmed by 7 bases and J by 5 bases, leaving 14 bases between them. The CDR3 nucleotides read TGCAGCGGAGCGGGGTGGGGGACTGAAGCTTTCTTT. Amino acids: CSGAGWGTEAFF.

The chain carries TRBV28 and TRBJ1-3; 9 bases map to TRBD1. The CDR3 spans 15 residues. V gave up 6 bases and J gave up 6 bases; unmatched junction bases: 9. The germline V gene encodes CDR1 MDHEN and CDR2 SYDVKM. The CDR3 loop reads CASSLTGTGLNTIYF. The CDR3, as DNA: TGTGCCAGCAGCCTGACCGGGACAGGGTTAAACACCATATATTTT.

Comments on this clone: Other DNA sequences in this specimen translate into the identical CDR3. The chain is built from TRBV6-5 and TRBJ2-3, with D uncertain. Per the germline V gene, CDR1 is MNHEY and CDR2 is SVGAGI. This CDR3 comprises 14 residues. Trimming took 2 bases from V and 4 from J, leaving 10 bases between them. The CDR3: CASSYGGGADTQYF. CDR3 DNA sequence: TGTGCCAGCAGTTACGGCGGTGGGGCAGATACGCAGTATTTT.

Worth noting for this clone: Other DNA sequences of this sample code for an identical CDR3. The V call is TRBV10-3, the J call TRBJ2-7; D remains unclear. The CDR3 totals 13 residues. Looked up from germline, CDR1 is ENHRY and CDR2 is SYGVKD. V was pared by 6 bases and J by 3 bases, with 12 bases between. The CDR3 is CAISSLDGYEQYF. DNA of the CDR3: TGTGCCATCAGCTCATTGGACGGCTACGAGCAGTACTTC.

V gene TRBV28 combines with J gene TRBJ2-6; D is unclear. The V end lost 7 bases, the J end lost 4 bases, and 8 bases lay between the germline ends. Germline V gene lookup returns CDR1 MDHEN and CDR2 SYDVKM. The CDR3 has 13 amino acids. The CDR3 DNA is TGTGCCAGCACCTCTGCGGGGGCCAACGTCCTGACTTTC. It translates to CASTSAGANVLTF.

The CDR3 is CATSRVSDSRETQYF. DNA of the CDR3: TGTGCCACCAGCAGAGTTTCCGACTCCCGAGAGACCCAGTACTTC. V is TRBV15 and J is TRBJ2-5; unclear D gene. Trimming left V 1 base short and J 4 bases short, with 13 bases between. The CDR3 contains 15 residues. The germline CDR1 and CDR2 sequences are LNHNV and YYDKDF (reference sequence).

This clone has more than one count but fewer than ten. The J gene is TRBJ1-2, the V gene TRBV30, with 8 nucleotides matching TRBD1. Germline V lookup: CDR1 GTSNPN, CDR2 SVGIG (reference sequence). This CDR3 is 15 amino acids long. V shed 1 base, J shed 6 bases, and the junction held 10 bases outside the gene matches. The CDR3 coding sequence is TGTGCCTGGAGTGCCTACCCCGACAGGGGAAATGGCTACACCTTC. Protein: CAWSAYPDRGNGYTF. The variable domain in full, with the rest retrieved from reference TRBV30 and TRBJ1-2, is SQTIHQWPATLVQPVGSPLSLECTVEGTSNPNLYWYRQAAGRGLQLLFYSVGIGQISSEVPQNLSASRPQDRQFILSSKKLLLSDSGFYLCAWSAYPDRGNGYTFGSGTRLTVV.

The gene calls are TRBV5-1 and TRBJ1-1, with 9 bases aligning to TRBD1. This CDR3 spans 17 amino acids. V was pared by 0 bases and J by 5 bases, with 11 bases of the junction left unmatched. Germline V gene lookup returns CDR1 SGHRS and CDR2 YFSETQ. The CDR3 here is CASSLVIAQGAGTEAFF. The CDR3, as DNA: TGCGCCAGCAGCTTGGTCATAGCACAGGGGGCCGGAACTGAAGCTTTCTTT.

The chain has TRBV6-5 and TRBJ2-5; D tentatively fits TRBD1 or TRBD2 (5 bases each). Trimming cost V 5 bases and J 11 bases, with 21 bases left between them. Per germline, CDR1 MNHEY and CDR2 SVGAGI. CDR3 length: 14 residues. Written as DNA, the CDR3 is TGTGCCAGCAGTATTTCGGTACCCCTGGGGGAGCAGTACTTC. This codes for CASSISVPLGEQYF.

The chain has TRBV18 and TRBJ2-7, with D possibly matching TRBD2 (6 bases). Germline CDR1 and CDR2: KGHSH and LQKENI. There are 14 residues in the CDR3. The V and J ends lost 4 bases and 2 bases respectively, with 12 bases between them. The CDR3 loop reads CASSLGGETYEQYF. For the CDR3, the DNA is TGTGCCAGCTCACTCGGGGGAGAGACCTACGAGCAGTACTTC.

Notes on this clone: Other DNA variants within this sample encode the same CDR3. This chain links TRBV28 with TRBJ1-5; the D gene is possibly TRBD1 (5 bases). With 7 bases removed from V and 0 bases from J, the gap between germline ends came to 7 bases. Germline CDR1 MDHEN, CDR2 SYDVKM. The CDR3 has 13 residues. The CDR3 spells CASTGTSNQPQHF. The CDR3 DNA is TGTGCCAGCACCGGGACTAGCAATCAGCCCCAGCATTTT.

This clone was counted a single time. The chain joins TRBV5-4 to TRBJ2-7; D might be TRBD2 (6 bases). The germline V gene encodes CDR1 SGHNT and CDR2 YYREEE (reference sequence). The CDR3 is 15 amino acids. V shed 0 bases and J shed 6 bases, with 16 bases lying between them. CDR3 protein: CASSLGIGSPSEQYF. The CDR3 DNA is TGTGCCAGCAGCTTGGGGATCGGGAGCCCCTCCGAGCAGTACTTC.

This sequence joins TRBV28 and TRBJ1-2, with D uncertain. Germline-derived CDR1 and CDR2 are MDHEN and SYDVKM. This CDR3 contains 11 residues. Trimming took 5 bases from V and 4 from J, leaving 5 bases between them. The CDR3 region has the DNA TGTGCCAGCAGTATCAGCTATGGCTACACCTTC. Translated: CASSISYGYTF.

The J gene is TRBJ1-5, the V gene TRBV27; D is possibly TRBD1 (5 bases). The CDR3 loop spans 15 amino acids. Per the germline V gene, CDR1 is MNHEY and CDR2 is SMNVEV (reference sequence). Trimming took off 5 bases at V and 5 bases at J, with 16 bases between the two ends. Here the CDR3 DNA reads TGTGCCAGCAGTCAAACGCCGCAGGGATATCAGCCCCAGCATTTT. This gives the protein CASSQTPQGYQPQHF.

The V call is TRBV15, the J call TRBJ1-5; possible D gene TRBD1, 5 bases. Germline lookup yields CDR1 LNHNV and CDR2 YYDKDF (reference sequence). Trimming pared 1 base from V and 0 bases from J, leaving 10 bases between. CDR3 length equals 16 residues. CDR3 protein: CATSRGQIDSNQPQHF. The CDR3 region has the DNA TGTGCCACCAGCAGAGGACAGATTGATAGCAATCAGCCCCAGCATTTT.

The V gene is TRBV21-1, the J gene TRBJ1-4. TRBV21-1 is given as a pseudogene. This CDR3 contains 10 residues. The DNA of the CDR3 is TGTGCCAGCAGCAGCCCCGGCATGTTTTTT. Amino acid sequence: CASSSPGMFF.

CDR3: CASSSSGTNEQYF. For the CDR3, the DNA is TGTGCCAGCAGCTCTAGCGGGACCAACGAGCAGTACTTC. The genes are TRBV7-3 and TRBJ2-7; 9 nucleotides match TRBD2. The CDR3 length is 13 residues. CDR1 is SGHTA and CDR2 is FQGTGA in the germline V gene. The trim removed 4 bases at V and 5 bases at J, leaving 3 bases unmatched.

The chain recombines TRBV5-1 with TRBJ2-1, with 12 bases identical to TRBD2. This CDR3 spans 17 amino acids. The trim removed 4 bases at V and 2 bases at J, leaving 7 bases unmatched. Germline CDR1 reads SGHRS; CDR2 reads YFSETQ. For the CDR3, the DNA is TGCGCCAGCAGCAGAGGACTAGCGGGGCCGACCTACAATGAGCAGTTCTTC. It specifies CASSRGLAGPTYNEQFF.

For the CDR3, the DNA is TGTGCCAGCTCACCAACTGGGGGGCACTCCTACAATGAGCAGTTCTTC. It is translated as CASSPTGGHSYNEQFF. This chain links TRBV18 with TRBJ2-1; D could derive from TRBD1 or TRBD2 (6 bases each). With 2 bases removed from V and 0 bases from J, the gap between germline ends came to 11 bases. This CDR3 region has 16 residues. The V gene's germline CDR1 is KGHSH and CDR2 LQKENI.

The J gene is TRBJ2-5, the V gene TRBV7-9, with D maybe TRBD1 (5 bases). The J call may be faulty, since TRBJ2-7 better matches the DNA end. CDR3 size: 15 residues. Germline values: CDR1 SEHNR, CDR2 FQNEAQ (reference sequence). The DNA for the CDR3 is TGTGCCAGCAGCTTAGTCAGGGTTTCAGCCTACGAGCAGTACTTC. Its protein is CASSLVRVSAYEQYF.

The chain recombines TRBV28 with TRBJ2-5; no reliable D call. The J call may not be correct, given that the DNA end is closer to TRBJ2-7. Germline CDR1 is MDHEN and CDR2 is SYDVKM. The CDR3 is 14 residues long. As DNA, the CDR3 is TGTGCCAGCAGTTTGAGAGTCGGAACCTACGAGCAGTACTTC. This gives the protein CASSLRVGTYEQYF.

Concerning this clone: The same CDR3 can be traced to other DNA sequences in this sample. The chain joins TRBV5-1 to TRBJ2-7, with 8 bases aligning to TRBD2. The germline gives CDR1 SGHRS, CDR2 YFSETQ. After removal of 4 bases from V and 2 bases from J, the junction contained 2 bases not matched to a gene. CDR3 length equals 13 residues. This chain's CDR3 is CASSRGGAYEQYF. CDR3 DNA sequence: TGCGCCAGCAGCCGGGGGGGAGCCTACGAGCAGTACTTC.